The following is a T cell receptor (beta chain) sequence with its context. V was clipped by 3 bases and J by 9 bases; unmatched bases: 14. The germline V gene has CDR1 SGHDT and CDR2 YYEEEE. The CDR3 spans 16 residues. This sample is part of a study of cytomegalovirus exposure and HLA in healthy donors. TCRdb's copy holds only in-frame clones and misses some; the assay was immunoSEQ multiplex PCR. Here the sample spans 300,000 to 350,000 clones, approximately 91% being singletons. The specimen sequenced was PBMCs. This TCR came from a man aged 25-45 years in good health and CMV-seronegative. The chain is built from TRBV5-6 and TRBJ2-7, with 11 bases matching TRBD2. The CDR3 DNA reads TGTGCCAGCAGCTCCGCGACTAGCGGGGTCTATTGGGGGCAGTACTTC. This codes for CASSSATSGVYWGQYF.